This TCR beta chain appears in the sequencing data of a study of blood T cell repertoires in COVID-19. Study at large: Collection of acute and convalescent COVID-19 samples took place in the United States, Italy and Spain.

TCRdb's table, derived via immunoSEQ multiplex PCR, lists solely in-frame clones and lacks some. Of 490,000 or so clones in the sample, more than 75% were seen once. V was trimmed by 0 bases and J by 5 bases, leaving 7 bases between them. This CDR3 comprises 13 residues. Per the germline V gene, CDR1 is ENHRY and CDR2 is SYGVKD. Participants spanned ages about 18 to 100 years and resided in over 20 US areas. Cohort 3 recovered donors had two negative PCRs, clearance, or symptom resolution. Input material: PBMCs or T cells enriched from blood (not recorded which). The genes are TRBV10-3 and TRBJ2-5; TRBD2 is a possible D gene (5 bases). This clonotype was sampled from a woman in her 40s who had recovered from COVID-19. The CDR3 DNA reads TGTGCCATCAGTGAGTCGAGGGTGGAGACCCAGTACTTC. This sequence encodes CAISESRVETQYF.